This TCR beta chain was captured in a study of T cell repertoires in cytomegalovirus infection. At the level of the study: The public TCR beta signatures pointed to both CMV infection and matching HLA type. Study-level findings and limits: Ex vivo, HLA-C-restricted CMV-specific TCR beta clonotypes prevailed over the rest of the response. People with CMV and the relevant HLA were identified by cumulative public TCR beta family frequency.

Germline loops: CDR1 LNHDA, CDR2 SQIVND (reference sequence). V was cut by 2 bases and J by 2 bases, with 19 bases left in between. This CDR3 is 18 amino acids long. TCRdb itself ran the reads through MiXCR, one entry per CDR3 protein. The sample lists about 330,000 distinct CDR3 sequences, over 7.5% seen once, with 3.5% to 4.5% in the top ten. Notes on this clonotype: Antigen: not known.

The TCR sequence derives from a human donor in good health (CMV status not recorded). Some clones in this sample may be carry-over from other donors' samples. This chain uses TRBV19 with TRBJ2-1; tentatively, D is TRBD1 or TRBD2 (6 bases each). The sequenced sample consisted of PBMCs. The DNA of the CDR3 is TGTGCCAGTAGTATATTCCGGAGGGGAAGGGGGGCCTACAATGAGCAGTTCTTC. Protein sequence: CASSIFRRGRGAYNEQFF.